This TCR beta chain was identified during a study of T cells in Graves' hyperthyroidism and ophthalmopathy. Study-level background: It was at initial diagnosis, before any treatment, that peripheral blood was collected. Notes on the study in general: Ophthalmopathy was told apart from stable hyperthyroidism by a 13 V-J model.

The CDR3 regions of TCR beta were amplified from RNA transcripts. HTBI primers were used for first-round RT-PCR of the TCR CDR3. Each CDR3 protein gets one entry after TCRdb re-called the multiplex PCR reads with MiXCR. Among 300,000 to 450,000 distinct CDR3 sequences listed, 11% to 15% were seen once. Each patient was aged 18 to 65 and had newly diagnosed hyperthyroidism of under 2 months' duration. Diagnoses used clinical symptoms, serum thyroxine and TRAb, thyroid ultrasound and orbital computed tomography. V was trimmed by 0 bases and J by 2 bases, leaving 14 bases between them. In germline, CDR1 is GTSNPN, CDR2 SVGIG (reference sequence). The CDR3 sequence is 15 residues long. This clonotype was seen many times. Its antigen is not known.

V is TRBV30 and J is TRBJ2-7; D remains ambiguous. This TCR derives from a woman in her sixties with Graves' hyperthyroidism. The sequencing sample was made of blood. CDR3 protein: CAWSVGQVVAYEQYF. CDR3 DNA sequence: TGTGCCTGGAGTGTAGGGCAGGTAGTCGCCTACGAGCAGTACTTC.